This TCR beta chain was captured by sequencing in a study of blood T cell repertoires in COVID-19. For the study at large: There were acute and convalescent COVID-19 samples, and they came from the United States, Italy and Spain. From T cells, B-cell-depleted T cells, or PBMCs came the material, which was cDNA or gDNA.

Germline V gives CDR1 SGHTA, CDR2 FQGNSA. The CDR3 consists of 15 residues. Trimming took 3 bases from V and 7 from J; bases not matched to a gene: 7. Authors' methods: Reference gene primer amplification gave estimated nucleated cell counts. Sequencing used immunoSEQ multiplex PCR; TCRdb keeps in-frame clones, though not all of them. V, J and clone size reflect that table, while D and trimming were determined from the DNA. In the table there are fewer than 300,000 clones, approximately 85% of which are singletons. This chain uses TRBV7-2 with TRBJ2-2, with 8 nucleotides matching TRBD1. The sequence was obtained from a middle-aged man with active or convalescent COVID-19. The sample taken for sequencing was peripheral blood. Here the CDR3 DNA reads TGTGCCAGCAGCTTGACAGGGGTTGTTTTCGGGGAGCTGTTTTTT. Protein: CASSLTGVVFGELFF.